This T cell receptor (beta chain) was retrieved from a study of technical replicates of blood from several donors (dated by TCRdb to the late 2010s). Notes on this clone: Its target antigen remains unknown. Base qualities are not at hand, and no much larger clone is one base apart.

Libraries were constructed by the immunoSEQ multiplex PCR assay. The table was pulled from immuneACCESS by TCRdb, which kept in-frame rearrangements only. Such tables lose some clones; where checked, under half of the loss comes from unresolved V genes, and the rest has no known cause. For this sample the table gives 59,000 or so clones, of which 80% to 95% were detected only once. The top ten clonotypes cover approximately 4% of the sample. Specimen: PBMCs. This clonotype originated in a human donor in good health. Some clones in this sample may be carry-over from other donors' samples.

Here is the DNA: TGTGCCAGCAGGAGCCAGGGGGCTCACTATGGCTACACCTTC. It translates to CASRSQGAHYGYTF. The chain was built from TRBV28 and TRBJ1-2, with TRBD1 identical over 8 junction bases. CDR1 and CDR2, per the germline V gene, are MDHEN and SYDVKM. Here V drops 6 bases and J drops 3 bases, and the junction holds 6 bases not matched to any gene. The CDR3 runs 14 residues from the cysteine to the phenylalanine. This entry keeps only the CDR3 DNA: 42 bases, framed from base 1.